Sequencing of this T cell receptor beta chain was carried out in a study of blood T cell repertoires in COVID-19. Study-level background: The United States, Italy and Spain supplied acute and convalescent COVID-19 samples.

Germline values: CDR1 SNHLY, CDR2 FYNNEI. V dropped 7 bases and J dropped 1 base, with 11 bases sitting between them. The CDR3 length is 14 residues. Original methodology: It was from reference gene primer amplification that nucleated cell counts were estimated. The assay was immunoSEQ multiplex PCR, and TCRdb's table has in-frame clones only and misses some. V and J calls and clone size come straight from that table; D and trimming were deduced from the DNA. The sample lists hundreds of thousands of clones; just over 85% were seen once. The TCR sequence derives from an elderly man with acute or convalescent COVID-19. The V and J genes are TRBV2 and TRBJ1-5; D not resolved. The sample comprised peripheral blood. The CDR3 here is CASKEAFSNQPQHF. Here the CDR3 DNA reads TGTGCCAGCAAAGAGGCTTTCAGCAATCAGCCCCAGCATTTT.